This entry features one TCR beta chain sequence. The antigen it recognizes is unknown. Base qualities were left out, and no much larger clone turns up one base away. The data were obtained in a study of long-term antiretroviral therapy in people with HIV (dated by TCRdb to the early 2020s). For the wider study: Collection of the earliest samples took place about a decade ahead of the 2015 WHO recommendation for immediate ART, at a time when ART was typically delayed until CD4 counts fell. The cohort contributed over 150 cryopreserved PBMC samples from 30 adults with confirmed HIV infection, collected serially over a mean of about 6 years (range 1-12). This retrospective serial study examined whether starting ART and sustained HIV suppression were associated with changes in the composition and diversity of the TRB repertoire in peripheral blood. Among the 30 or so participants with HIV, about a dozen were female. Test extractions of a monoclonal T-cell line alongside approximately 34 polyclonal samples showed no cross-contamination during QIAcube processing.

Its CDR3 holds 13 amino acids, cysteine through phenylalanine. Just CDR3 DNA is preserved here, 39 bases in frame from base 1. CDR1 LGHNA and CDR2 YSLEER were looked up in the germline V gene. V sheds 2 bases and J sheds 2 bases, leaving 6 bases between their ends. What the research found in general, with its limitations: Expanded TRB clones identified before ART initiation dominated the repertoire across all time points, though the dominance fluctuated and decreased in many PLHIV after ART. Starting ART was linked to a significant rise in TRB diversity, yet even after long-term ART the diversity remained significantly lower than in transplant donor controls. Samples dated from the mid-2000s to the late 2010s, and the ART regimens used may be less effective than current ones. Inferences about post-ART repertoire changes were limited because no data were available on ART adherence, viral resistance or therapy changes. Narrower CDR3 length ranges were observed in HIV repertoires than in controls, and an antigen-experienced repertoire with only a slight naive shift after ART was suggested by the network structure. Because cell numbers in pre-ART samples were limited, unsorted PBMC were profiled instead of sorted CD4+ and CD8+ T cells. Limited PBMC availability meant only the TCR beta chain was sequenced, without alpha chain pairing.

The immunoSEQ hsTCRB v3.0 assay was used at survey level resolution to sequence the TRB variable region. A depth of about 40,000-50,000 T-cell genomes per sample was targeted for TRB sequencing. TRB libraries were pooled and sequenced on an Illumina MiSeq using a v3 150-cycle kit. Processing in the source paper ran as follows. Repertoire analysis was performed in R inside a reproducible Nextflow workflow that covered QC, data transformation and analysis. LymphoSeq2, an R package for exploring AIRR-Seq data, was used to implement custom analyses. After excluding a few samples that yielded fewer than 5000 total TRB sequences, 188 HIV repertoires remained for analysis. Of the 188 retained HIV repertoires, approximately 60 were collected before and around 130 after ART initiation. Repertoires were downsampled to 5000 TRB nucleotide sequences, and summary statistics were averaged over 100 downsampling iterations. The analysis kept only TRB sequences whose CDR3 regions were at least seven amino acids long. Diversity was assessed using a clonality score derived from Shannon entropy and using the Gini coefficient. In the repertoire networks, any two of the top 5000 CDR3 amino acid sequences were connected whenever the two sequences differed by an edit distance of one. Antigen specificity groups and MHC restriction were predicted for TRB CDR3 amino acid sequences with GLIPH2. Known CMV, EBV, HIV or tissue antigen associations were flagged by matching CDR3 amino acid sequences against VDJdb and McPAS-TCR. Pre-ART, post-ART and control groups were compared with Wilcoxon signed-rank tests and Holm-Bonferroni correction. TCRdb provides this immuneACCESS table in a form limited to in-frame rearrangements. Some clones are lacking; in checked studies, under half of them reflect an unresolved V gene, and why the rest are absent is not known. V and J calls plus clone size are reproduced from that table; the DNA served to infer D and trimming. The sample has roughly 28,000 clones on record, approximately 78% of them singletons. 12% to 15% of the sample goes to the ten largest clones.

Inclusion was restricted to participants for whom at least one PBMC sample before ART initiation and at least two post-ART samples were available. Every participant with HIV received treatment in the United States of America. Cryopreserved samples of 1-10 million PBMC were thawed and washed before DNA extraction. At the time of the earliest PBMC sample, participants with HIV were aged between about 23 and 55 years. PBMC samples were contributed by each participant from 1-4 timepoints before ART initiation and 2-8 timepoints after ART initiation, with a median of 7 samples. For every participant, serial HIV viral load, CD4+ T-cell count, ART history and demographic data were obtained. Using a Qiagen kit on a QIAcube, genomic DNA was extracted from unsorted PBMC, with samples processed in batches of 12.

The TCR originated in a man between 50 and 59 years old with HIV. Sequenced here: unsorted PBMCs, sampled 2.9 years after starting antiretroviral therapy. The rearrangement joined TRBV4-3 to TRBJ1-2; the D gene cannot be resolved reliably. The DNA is TGCGCCAGCAGCCAAAGGTCGAACTATGGCTACACCTTC. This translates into CASSQRSNYGYTF.